This TCR beta chain was sequenced during a study of OX40 agonist ivuxolimab in advanced cancers. For the study at large: Prior anti-PD-1, anti-PD-L1 or anti-CTLA-4 therapy did not bar entry, and roughly 40% had some.

Study observations and caveats: Circulating CD4+ and CD8+ T cells showed clonal expansion by week 6 at 0.1 to 3.0 mg/kg.

CDR3 length equals 14 residues. CDR1 and CDR2 from the germline V gene are LNHDA and SQIVND (reference sequence). The V gene lost 6 bases and the J gene lost 3 bases, with 12 bases spanning the gap. With autoimmune disease history or systemic immunosuppression, patients were excluded. About this clone itself: Its matching antigen is unknown.

This table comes from immunoSEQ multiplex PCR, and its TCRdb copy is limited to in-frame clones, with some not included. The table shows some 34,000 clones, with around 85% occurring only once. The TCR was taken from an adult with an advanced solid tumor such as melanoma, head and neck, liver or kidney cancer. The J gene is TRBJ1-5, the V gene TRBV19; TRBD1 is a possible D gene (6 bases). The material was CD4+ or CD8+ T cells sorted from blood, obtained in a trial of the OX40 agonist ivuxolimab. The CDR3: CASRMDSLNQPQHF. CDR3 DNA: TGTGCCAGTAGAATGGACAGTCTCAATCAGCCCCAGCATTTT.